These T cell receptor beta chains were read from a single sample in a study of T-cell reconstitution after alpha-beta-depleted transplantation in children. One entry per CDR3 protein results from TCRdb running MiXCR on the PCR reads. The sample has just under 250,000 distinct CDR3 sequences, about 25% seen once. Sequenced material: PBMCs, taken before TCRalphabeta/CD19-depleted stem cell transplant. The receptor set was obtained from a girl aged 2 to 10 with Fanconi anemia, due to receive a stem cell transplant. Each CDR3 is given with its conserved first and last residue. A D gene is named only where the DNA matches it firmly. For some rows the clone size is stated as once, few or many, or as a class when expanded; others skip it.

TRBV29-1	NA	TRBJ2-3	few	TGCAGCGTTGCACGGGCTTCGCAGGATACGCAGTATTTT	CSVARASQDTQYF
TRBV29-1	NA	TRBJ1-1	NA	TGCAGCGTTGAAGAGATTGTGACAGGATCAAACACTGAAGCTTTCTTT	CSVEEIVTGSNTEAFF
TRBV12-3/TRBV12-4	NA	TRBJ1-2	many	TGTGCCAGCAGTTTAGGACGAGGAGGAGGCTACACCTTC	CASSLGRGGGYTF
TRBV5-8	TRBD1	TRBJ2-5	few	TGTGCCAGCAGCTTGGGGACAGGGGGCGTCGAGACCCAGTACTTC	CASSLGTGGVETQYF
TRBV5-1	NA	TRBJ2-5	NA	TGCGCCAGCAGCCCCCACAATGGCCAAGAGACCCAGTACTTC	CASSPHNGQETQYF
TRBV5-1	TRBD2	TRBJ2-7	many	TGCGCCAGCAGCTCGCGTAGCGGGAGGGCCTACGAGCAGTACTTC	CASSSRSGRAYEQYF
TRBV20-1	TRBD2	TRBJ2-3	NA	TGCAGTGCTACCGGGTCTAGCGGGAGCTGGGATACGCAGTATTTT	CSATGSSGSWDTQYF
TRBV24-1	NA	TRBJ2-7	NA	TGTGCCACCAGTGACTCGGATCAGGGCCTGATCTACGAGCAGTACTTC	CATSDSDQGLIYEQYF
TRBV7-9	NA	TRBJ2-1	many	TGTGCCAGCAGCCCAGACTCCGTCGTGGATGAGCAGTTCTTC	CASSPDSVVDEQFF
TRBV7-6	TRBD1	TRBJ2-1	NA	TGTGCCAGCAGCTCCCGGGACAGGGCTAATGAGCAGTTCTTC	CASSSRDRANEQFF
TRBV25-1	NA	TRBJ2-5	NA	TGTGCCAGCAGTGAACTGGAGACCCAGTACTTC	CASSELETQYF
TRBV25-1	TRBD1	TRBJ1-2	many	TGTGCCAGCAGTGCCAGCAGACAGGGAGCGGGTGGCTACACCTTC	CASSASRQGAGGYTF
TRBV7-2	NA	TRBJ1-3	NA	TGTGCCAGCAGCCCCCCGACTGGCTTCGGCTCGAACACCATATATTTT	CASSPPTGFGSNTIYF
TRBV12-3/TRBV12-4	NA	TRBJ1-1	many	TGTGCCAGCAGTTTCGGGGTGGAGGGGATGAACACTGAAGCTTTCTTT	CASSFGVEGMNTEAFF
TRBV6-5	TRBD2	TRBJ2-1	NA	TGTGCCAGCAGTTACTCGATTGCGGGGGGGAATGAGCAGTTCTTC	CASSYSIAGGNEQFF
TRBV4-1	TRBD1	TRBJ1-1	NA	TGCGCCAGCAGCCAAGATCCACCGGACAGGGCGACTGAAGCTTTCTTT	CASSQDPPDRATEAFF
TRBV21-1	NA	TRBJ2-3	many	TGTGCCAGCAGCCCGATGGACAGCACAGATACGCAGTATTTT	CASSPMDSTDTQYF
TRBV9	TRBD1	TRBJ2-1	many	TGTGCCAGCAGCTCCGAACAGGGGAGCTCCTACAATGAGCAGTTCTTC	CASSSEQGSSYNEQFF
TRBV29-1	NA	TRBJ1-1	many	TGCAGCGTTGAGTCCGGGATGAACACTGAAGCTTTCTTT	CSVESGMNTEAFF
TRBV29-1	NA	TRBJ2-7	many	TGCAGCGTTGGGGGTTCAGGGGCGTCCTACGAGCAGTACTTC	CSVGGSGASYEQYF
TRBV29-1	TRBD2	TRBJ2-3	NA	TGCAGCGCCCTACAGACTAGCGGGTGGGCAGATACGCAGTATTTT	CSALQTSGWADTQYF
TRBV29-1	TRBD2	TRBJ2-7	many	TGCAGCGTTGGGGCCCTCGGGGCGGGAGCACTCTACGAGCAGTACTTC	CSVGALGAGALYEQYF
TRBV12-3/TRBV12-4	NA	TRBJ1-1	NA	TGTGCCAGCAGTAGATCCGGGACGGTCCTCGTCGCTTTCTTT	CASSRSGTVLVAFF
TRBV12-3/TRBV12-4	TRBD1	TRBJ1-2	many	TGTGCCAGCAGTCCCATGGGGACAGGGGAAGGCTACACCTTC	CASSPMGTGEGYTF
TRBV12-3/TRBV12-4	NA	TRBJ2-7	many	TGTGCCAGCAGTGGTCAGGGGGGAGACGAGCAGTACTTC	CASSGQGGDEQYF
TRBV12-3/TRBV12-4	TRBD1	TRBJ2-5	NA	TGTGCCAGCAGTTCGGGACAGTACCAAGAGACCCAGTACTTC	CASSSGQYQETQYF
TRBV29-1	NA	TRBJ2-1	few	TGCAGCGTTGTGGCCGGGGTCTCTTCAGGCCTAAATGAGCAGTTCTTC	CSVVAGVSSGLNEQFF
TRBV28	TRBD1	TRBJ1-5	NA	TGTGCCAGCAGTTGGGCCTCAGGGGGGAATCAGCCCCAGCATTTT	CASSWASGGNQPQHF